The T cell receptor (beta chain) under discussion was sequenced for a study of PD-1 blockade in classical Hodgkin lymphoma. Stated time point: cycle 4 day 1 (C4D1), after 6 weeks of nivolumab. All patients experienced relapse after autologous stem cell transplantation, and brentuximab vedotin exposure was variable. The CDR3 length is 13 residues. The V gene lost 4 bases and the J gene lost 6 bases, with 11 bases spanning the gap. CDR1 is SGHNT, CDR2 YYREEE, per germline (reference sequence). Details on this clone: Its antigen is unidentified.

Sequenced by immunoSEQ multiplex PCR; TCRdb stores in-frame clones only, minus some. The table has some 86,000 clones, about nine tenths seen once. Overall study findings and caveats: No one has yet defined what causes the repertoire differences, which may be disease activity or prior therapy. Significant TCR diversity gains by C4D1 occurred in CD4+ but not CD8+ cells.

The TCR comes from a human donor with classical Hodgkin lymphoma. J is TRBJ1-5 and V is TRBV5-4, with D maybe TRBD1 (6 bases). Sequencing was performed on peripheral blood mononuclear cells (PBMCs), taken before the fourth cycle of nivolumab. Here the CDR3 DNA reads TGTGCCAGCAGCCAACTAGGGGGTCAGCCCCAGCATTTT. This gives the protein CASSQLGGQPQHF. Drawing the rest from reference TRBV5-4 and TRBJ1-5, the complete variable domain is ETGVTQSPTHLIKTRGQQVTLRCSSQSGHNTVSWYQQALGQGPQFIFQYYREEENGRGNFPPRFSGLQFPNYSSELNVNALELDDSALYLCASSQLGGQPQHFGDGTRLSIL.